These 15 T cell receptor beta chains were sequenced from one sample in a study of cytomegalovirus exposure and HLA in healthy donors. The PCR employed 60 Vbeta primers together with 13 Jbeta primers. Measured with immunoSEQ multiplex PCR; TCRdb has only the in-frame clones, and not every one. Of about 98,000 clones in the sample, about two thirds were seen once. Input material: PBMCs. The receptors here all came from a female donor in good health and CMV-seronegative.

The J gene is TRBJ2-3, the V gene TRBV10-1; a possible D gene is TRBD2 (6 bases). Trimming shortened V by 5 bases and J by 6 bases, and 12 bases separated the two germline ends. CDR3 size: 13 residues. Germline V gene lookup returns CDR1 WNHNN and CDR2 SYGVQD (reference sequence). CDR3 nucleotides: TGCGCCAGCAGTCGACTAGGAGGGGATACGCAGTATTTT. Amino acid sequence: CASSRLGGDTQYF.

This chain connects TRBV28 to TRBJ2-7; 8 nucleotides line up with TRBD2. CDR3 size: 14 residues. Trimming at V came to 6 bases and at J to 5 bases, leaving 9 bases not matched to a gene. The V gene's germline CDR1 is MDHEN and CDR2 SYDVKM. Here the CDR3 reads CASSPGGVWNEQYF. The CDR3 region has the DNA TGTGCCAGCAGCCCCGGGGGGGTTTGGAACGAGCAGTACTTC.

The chain employs TRBV4-3 and TRBJ2-2; 11 bases line up with TRBD2. Germline CDR1 is LGHNA and CDR2 is YSLEER. This CDR3 contains 21 residues. After removal of 2 bases from V and 5 bases from J, the junction contained 19 bases not matched to a gene. The CDR3 is CASSQPITSSLAGGGTGELFF. The CDR3 DNA is TGCGCCAGCAGCCAACCAATTACCTCATCCCTAGCGGGGGGAGGGACCGGGGAGCTGTTTTTT.

This chain links TRBV4-1 with TRBJ1-2, with D possibly being TRBD1 (5 bases). Trimming removed 2 bases at V and 6 bases at J, with 16 bases between. Germline V gene lookup returns CDR1 MGHRA and CDR2 YSYEKL. CDR3 length equals 15 residues. The CDR3 DNA follows: TGCGCCAGCAGCCAAACCCCAAAGGGGATGGATGGCTACACCTTC. It specifies CASSQTPKGMDGYTF.

This clone showed up just a few times. The rearrangement links TRBV7-8 to TRBJ2-7; 7 bases match TRBD1. V was pared by 5 bases and J by 4 bases, with 14 bases of the junction left unmatched. This CDR3 has 16 amino acids. From germline, CDR1 is SGHVS and CDR2 FQNEAQ. The chain's CDR3 is CASSPNQGVAVYEQYF. In DNA form, the CDR3 reads TGTGCCAGCAGCCCAAACCAGGGGGTAGCTGTTTACGAGCAGTACTTC. Drawing the rest from reference TRBV7-8 and TRBJ2-7, the complete variable domain is GAGVSQSPRYKVAKRGQDVALRCDPISGHVSLFWYQQALGQGPEFLTYFQNEAQLDKSGLPSDRFFAERPEGSVSTLKIQRTQQEDSAVYLCASSPNQGVAVYEQYFGPGTRLTVT.

The chain couples TRBV5-1 to TRBJ1-4, with D hard to call. Germline CDR1 reads SGHRS; CDR2 reads YFSETQ. This CDR3 is built from 15 residues. Trimming removed 0 bases at V and 4 bases at J, with 10 bases between. CDR3 sequence: CASSLENGDNEKLFF. CDR3 DNA: TGCGCCAGCAGCTTGGAGAACGGGGATAATGAAAAACTGTTTTTT.

This rearrangement joins TRBV7-8 to TRBJ2-7; TRBD1 matches at 9 bases. Germline CDR1 SGHVS, CDR2 FQNEAQ. The V and J ends lost 5 bases and 2 bases, in that order; junction bases with no gene match: 10. The CDR3 spans 16 residues. CDR3 region: CASSRLRDRVPYEQYF. Written as DNA, the CDR3 is TGTGCCAGCAGCCGACTCCGGGACAGGGTTCCCTACGAGCAGTACTTC. Using reference TRBV7-8 and TRBJ2-7 for the parts outside the CDR3, the full variable domain is GAGVSQSPRYKVAKRGQDVALRCDPISGHVSLFWYQQALGQGPEFLTYFQNEAQLDKSGLPSDRFFAERPEGSVSTLKIQRTQQEDSAVYLCASSRLRDRVPYEQYFGPGTRLTVT.

The V call is TRBV28, the J call TRBJ1-5; D not certain. Between the trimmed V and J ends, which lost 6 bases and 5 bases, there was a span of 8 bases. Germline lookup yields CDR1 MDHEN and CDR2 SYDVKM. The CDR3 spans 12 residues. CDR3 in amino acids: CASREGDQPQHF. DNA of the CDR3: TGTGCCAGCAGAGAAGGAGATCAGCCCCAGCATTTT.

The chain has TRBV19 and TRBJ2-1; D is ambiguous. The germline V and J ends were trimmed by 5 bases and 8 bases, with 16 bases remaining between them. The germline gives CDR1 LNHDA, CDR2 SQIVND (reference sequence). The CDR3 has 14 amino acids. The CDR3 DNA follows: TGTGCCAGTAGTCCCTCCACGATTCGGGATGAGCAGTTCTTC. Protein product: CASSPSTIRDEQFF.

The V gene is TRBV7-2, the J gene TRBJ2-5; 7 nucleotides align to TRBD2. CDR1 and CDR2 from the germline V gene are SGHTA and FQGNSA. V lost 6 bases, J lost 1 base, and 8 bases stayed unmatched. There are 15 residues in the CDR3. In nucleotides, the CDR3 is TGTGCCAGCAGTGGGAGGGTAGGAGGCCAAGAGACCCAGTACTTC. It is translated as CASSGRVGGQETQYF.

This rearrangement joins TRBV29-1 to TRBJ2-3, with D perhaps TRBD1 (5 bases). CDR3 length: 13 amino acids. From germline, CDR1 is SQVTM and CDR2 ANQGSEA. V gave up 1 base and J gave up 5 bases, with 10 bases separating them. The CDR3 bases are TGCAGCGTTGAAGGGGCGCAGGGAGATACGCAGTATTTT. It specifies CSVEGAQGDTQYF.

V usage is TRBV6-4 and J usage is TRBJ2-3, with a tentative D call TRBD2 (5 bases). Per the germline V gene, CDR1 is MRHNA and CDR2 is SNTAGT. The ends were cut back, 4 bases at V and 2 bases at J, with 13 bases in the middle. The CDR3 runs to 15 residues. CDR3 in amino acids: CASSVRGELTDTQYF. CDR3 coding DNA: TGTGCCAGCAGTGTTCGTGGGGAGCTCACAGATACGCAGTATTTT.

This chain connects TRBV5-1 to TRBJ2-7; 7 bases align to TRBD1. The CDR3 has 14 residues. The J segment lost 5 bases and the V segment lost 1 base, leaving 6 bases of the junction unmatched. Germline V gene sequence: CDR1 SGHRS, CDR2 YFSETQ. As DNA, the CDR3 is TGCGCCAGCAGCTTGAGAGGGGGCCTGAACGAGCAGTACTTC. Encoded protein: CASSLRGGLNEQYF.

The chain couples TRBV2 to TRBJ2-2, with TRBD1 matching 10 bases. The germline V gene encodes CDR1 SNHLY and CDR2 FYNNEI. The trim removed 5 bases at V and 5 bases at J, leaving 11 bases unmatched. The CDR3 sequence is 17 residues long. In DNA, the CDR3 is TGTGCCAGCAGTACGCCCAAGGACAGGGGGGATACCGGGGAGCTGTTTTTT. Amino acid sequence: CASSTPKDRGDTGELFF. Supplemented by reference TRBV2 and TRBJ2-2, the full variable domain reads EPEVTQTPSHQVTQMGQEVILRCVPISNHLYFYWYRQILGQKVEFLVSFYNNEISEKSEIFDDQFSVERPDGSNFTLKIRSTKLEDSAMYFCASSTPKDRGDTGELFFGEGSRLTVL.

The rearrangement joins TRBV5-1 to TRBJ2-5, with 7 bases that match TRBD1. The CDR3 sequence is 14 residues long. Per germline, CDR1 SGHRS and CDR2 YFSETQ. V shed 1 base and J 7 bases; nucleotides not matched to a gene: 7. CDR3 sequence reads: CASSLSGTEGTQYF. The DNA of the CDR3 is TGCGCCAGCAGCTTGTCGGGGACAGAGGGGACCCAGTACTTC.